The 23 T cell receptor beta chains listed next were all sequenced from one sample in a study of human T cells and chemical hapten exposure. TCRdb called the RACE reads again in MiXCR, with one record for every CDR3 protein. The sample shows more than 250,000 distinct CDR3 sequences, about 7.7% of them seen only once. Described time point: pre-sensitization, week 0. Specified treatment: therapeutic diphenylcyclopropenone sensitization with weekly scalp DPC. Sequenced material: whole blood, taken in connection with sensitization to the hapten diphenylcyclopropenone (DPC). The receptors were sampled from a man aged 18 to 29 with alopecia areata. Some clones in this sample may be carry-over from other donors' samples.

The V call is TRBV5-6, the J call TRBJ1-6; D remains unclear. Deletions cut 6 bases from V and 5 bases from J, with 12 bases between. The CDR3 is 14 residues long. CDR1 and CDR2 from the germline V gene are SGHDT and YYEEEE. CDR3 residues: CASTSSQHNSPLHF. The CDR3 region has the DNA TGTGCCAGCACTTCGAGCCAGCATAATTCACCCCTCCACTTT.

In this sample, this clonotype turned up a few times. The J gene is TRBJ1-1, the V gene TRBV12-3 or TRBV12-4; 7 nucleotides line up with TRBD1. This CDR3 has 15 residues. V shed 3 bases, J shed 1 base, and the junction held 5 bases outside the gene matches. CDR3 sequence: CASSFLGGGNTEAFF. The CDR3 bases are TGTGCCAGCAGTTTCTTAGGGGGCGGGAACACTGAAGCTTTCTTT.

V is TRBV5-1 and J is TRBJ2-7; 8 positions match TRBD1. The V gene's germline CDR1 is SGHRS and CDR2 YFSETQ. This CDR3 contains 15 residues. The V segment lost 4 bases and the J segment 2 bases; nucleotides outside the gene matches: 8. CDR3 bases: TGCGCCAGCAGCCCGATGGCAGGGGGCACCTACGAGCAGTACTTC. This gives the protein CASSPMAGGTYEQYF.

This clonotype was counted ten times or more. The rearrangement joins TRBV6-5 to TRBJ2-1; possibly TRBD2 for D (5 bases). V was trimmed by 0 bases and J by 4 bases, leaving 13 bases between them. The germline gives CDR1 MNHEY, CDR2 SVGAGI. This CDR3 is built from 16 residues. Written as DNA, the CDR3 is TGTGCCAGCAGTTACTCCGGGGATTCTTTATACAATGAGCAGTTCTTC. Its protein is CASSYSGDSLYNEQFF.

This chain uses TRBV2 with TRBJ1-2; D is undetermined. This CDR3 spans 14 amino acids. CDR1 SNHLY and CDR2 FYNNEI come from the germline V gene. Trimming took off 2 bases at V and 4 bases at J, with 11 bases between the two ends. CDR3 in DNA: TGTGCCAGCAGTGAAATAGTGGGCAGCTATGGCTACACCTTC. Amino acids: CASSEIVGSYGYTF.

This chain connects TRBV12-3 or TRBV12-4 to TRBJ2-3; D tentatively fits TRBD1 or TRBD2 (5 bases each). Trimming cost V 6 bases and J 6 bases, with 13 bases left between them. This CDR3 is built from 13 residues. The CDR3 DNA is TGTGCCAGCAGGGGGACCGACGGGGATACGCAGTATTTT. This codes for CASRGTDGDTQYF.

The chain has TRBV12-3 or TRBV12-4 and TRBJ2-7; possibly TRBD1 for D (6 bases). With 5 bases removed from V and 4 bases from J, the gap between germline ends came to 15 bases. The CDR3 runs to 14 residues. The CDR3 nucleotides read TGTGCCAGCAGTGCCGATACAGGGATATACGAGCAGTACTTC. Translation gives CASSADTGIYEQYF.

This clonotype came up many times. The chain combines TRBV20-1 with TRBJ2-3, with D perhaps TRBD2 (5 bases). With 6 bases removed from V and 6 bases from J, the gap between germline ends came to 10 bases. Germline lookup yields CDR1 DFQATT and CDR2 SNEGSKA (reference sequence). The CDR3 has 11 residues. CDR3 protein: CSAEDLDTQYF. The CDR3 DNA follows: TGCAGTGCCGAGGACTTGGATACGCAGTATTTT.

The rearrangement uses TRBV5-1 and TRBJ1-2; a possible D gene is TRBD1 (6 bases). Trimming shortened V by 0 bases and J by 0 bases, and 9 bases separated the two germline ends. Germline-derived CDR1 and CDR2 are SGHRS and YFSETQ. This CDR3 contains 15 residues. CDR3: CASSLGTVANYGYTF. The CDR3, as DNA: TGCGCCAGCAGCTTGGGGACAGTAGCTAACTATGGCTACACCTTC.

V is TRBV9 and J is TRBJ1-5, with D possibly being TRBD1 (5 bases). The germline CDR1 and CDR2 sequences are SGDLS and YYNGEE. V lost 0 bases and J lost 7, with 14 bases in between. The CDR3 has 15 residues. The DNA of the CDR3 is TGTGCCAGCAGCGTAGAGGGGCGACCAGGGCAGCCCCAGCATTTT. It translates to CASSVEGRPGQPQHF. Together with reference TRBV9 and TRBJ1-5, the CDR3 gives the full variable domain: DSGVTQTPKHLITATGQRVTLRCSPRSGDLSVYWYQQSLDQGLQFLIQYYNGEERAKGNILERFSAQQFPDLHSELNLSSLELGDSALYFCASSVEGRPGQPQHFGDGTRLSIL.

This clonotype was seen only a few times. CDR3 DNA sequence: TGTGCCAGCAGCCACCGACAGGGCTACTCCTACGAGCAGTACTTC. Protein: CASSHRQGYSYEQYF. The chain recombines TRBV7-9 with TRBJ2-7, with 7 nucleotides matching TRBD1. The J segment lost 0 bases and the V segment lost 5 bases, leaving 7 bases of the junction unmatched. The CDR3 is 15 amino acids. From germline, CDR1 is SEHNR and CDR2 FQNEAQ (reference sequence).

In regard to this clonotype: A much larger clone differs by one base, so this may be a read error. This rearrangement joins TRBV11-2 to TRBJ2-3; no definite D call. Germline V gene sequence: CDR1 SGHAT, CDR2 FQNNGV. The V and J ends lost 6 bases and 2 bases respectively, with 3 bases between them. This CDR3 spans 11 amino acids. CDR3 in DNA: TGTGCCAGCAGGAACACAGATACGCAGTATTTT. Translation: CASRNTDTQYF.

This clonotype was seen more than once but under ten times. The genes are TRBV13 and TRBJ2-6, with unresolved D. The germline CDR1 and CDR2 sequences are PRHDT and FYEKMQ (reference sequence). With 2 bases removed from V and 4 bases from J, the gap between germline ends came to 9 bases. This CDR3 is built from 15 residues. The CDR3 nucleotides are TGTGCCAGCAGCTTAAGGTCTACCGGGGCCAACGTCCTGACTTTC. It is translated as CASSLRSTGANVLTF.

This chain connects TRBV7-2 to TRBJ2-5, with D perhaps matching TRBD1 or TRBD2 (7 bases each). V lost 5 bases to trimming and J lost 6 bases, with 19 bases between them. CDR3 length equals 15 residues. Germline V gives CDR1 SGHTA, CDR2 FQGNSA. The CDR3 loop reads CASSRDRVGGKTQYF. CDR3 DNA sequence: TGTGCCAGCAGCCGTGACAGGGTGGGAGGGAAGACCCAGTACTTC.

This clonotype has only a few counts. The chain has TRBV5-1 and TRBJ1-1; D possibly corresponds to TRBD1 (6 bases). Trimming stripped 4 bases from V and 5 bases from J, with 15 bases between. The CDR3 runs to 14 residues. The germline gives CDR1 SGHRS, CDR2 YFSETQ. CDR3 sequence reads: CASSVVKGGTEAFF. CDR3 DNA sequence: TGCGCCAGCAGCGTGGTGAAGGGGGGTACTGAAGCTTTCTTT.

The rearrangement joins TRBV6-6 to TRBJ1-6; D is possibly TRBD1 (6 bases). CDR3 length: 16 amino acids. Germline V gene lookup returns CDR1 MNHNY and CDR2 SVGAGI (reference sequence). V was trimmed by 5 bases and J by 7 bases, leaving 18 bases between them. The CDR3 spells CASSESRGIRNSPLHF. CDR3 bases: TGTGCCAGCAGTGAATCCAGGGGAATCAGGAATTCACCCCTCCACTTT.

This clonotype was observed many times. V and J are TRBV4-3 and TRBJ2-1; 7 nucleotides align to TRBD1. Trimming took 4 bases from V and 6 from J; bases not matched to a gene: 9. Looked up from germline, CDR1 is LGHNA and CDR2 is YSLEER. The CDR3 has 15 amino acids. CDR3 sequence reads: CASSLRQGTFNEQFF. The CDR3 bases are TGCGCCAGCAGCCTAAGACAGGGTACTTTCAATGAGCAGTTCTTC.

J is TRBJ2-7 and V is TRBV4-3; tentative D call: TRBD2 (5 bases). The CDR3 runs 16 residues. The germline CDR1 and CDR2 sequences are LGHNA and YSLEER. Trimming removed 4 bases at V and 3 bases at J, with 19 bases between. CDR3 region: CASSPSTVERSYEQYF. CDR3 sequence (DNA): TGCGCCAGCAGCCCATCGACTGTGGAGCGGAGCTACGAGCAGTACTTC.

In this sample, this clonotype turned up a few times. V and J are TRBV5-5 and TRBJ1-2, with 9 bases aligning to TRBD1. V gave up 1 base and J gave up 6 bases; unmatched junction bases: 4. CDR1 SGHKS and CDR2 YYEKEE come from the germline V gene (reference sequence). CDR3 length: 14 amino acids. Here the CDR3 reads CASSLLGQGDGYTF. CDR3 sequence (DNA): TGTGCCAGCAGCTTGCTGGGACAGGGTGATGGCTACACCTTC.

This clonotype was observed a handful of times. This chain links TRBV4-1 with TRBJ2-1; the D gene is possibly TRBD1 (5 bases). This CDR3 contains 13 residues. The V end was cut by 1 base, the J end by 8 bases, with 9 bases between. Germline V gene sequence: CDR1 MGHRA, CDR2 YSYEKL. DNA of the CDR3: TGCGCCAGCAGCCAAGCTACAGGTTATGAGCAGTTCTTC. Translation: CASSQATGYEQFF.

This chain joins TRBV7-9 and TRBJ1-2, with no clear D. The V end was cut by 0 bases, the J end by 6 bases, with 14 bases between. The CDR3 totals 15 residues. Looked up from germline, CDR1 is SEHNR and CDR2 is FQNEAQ (reference sequence). The CDR3: CASSLARIRANGYTF. The CDR3 DNA reads as TGTGCCAGCAGCTTAGCGAGGATTCGTGCCAATGGCTACACCTTC.

The chain combines TRBV11-2 with TRBJ2-7; 7 nucleotides align to TRBD1. Germline values: CDR1 SGHAT, CDR2 FQNNGV. V gave up 1 base and J gave up 1 base; unmatched junction bases: 7. This CDR3 is built from 16 residues. CDR3 protein: CASSLVPRGNSYEQYF. The CDR3, as DNA: TGTGCCAGCAGCTTAGTCCCCAGGGGGAATTCCTACGAGCAGTACTTC.

The V and J genes are TRBV18 and TRBJ1-4, with D unclear. The CDR3 consists of 13 residues. The germline V and J ends were trimmed by 4 bases and 6 bases, with 9 bases remaining between them. CDR1 KGHSH and CDR2 LQKENI come from the germline V gene. CDR3 sequence (DNA): TGTGCCAGCTCACGGGCGAAGGATGAAAAACTGTTTTTT. This codes for CASSRAKDEKLFF.